Sequencing of this T cell receptor beta chain was carried out in a study of cytomegalovirus exposure and HLA in healthy donors. Notes on the study in general: Most TCR sequences were uncommon, yet certain public TCRs appeared in many donors.

60 Vbeta and 13 Jbeta primers were used in PCR. Clones were read by immunoSEQ multiplex PCR, and TCRdb kept only the in-frame ones, dropping some. The table includes more than 110,000 clones, around 9.7% detected once. Per the germline V gene, CDR1 is MNHEY and CDR2 is SVGAGI. Trimming took 4 bases from V and 12 from J; bases not matched to a gene: 7. The CDR3 has 13 amino acids. In this sample, this clone turned up a few times. Its antigen is unknown. The clonotype comes from a man aged 45-65 years in good health and CMV-seronegative. Sequencing was done on a sample of PBMCs. The rearrangement uses TRBV6-5 and TRBJ2-1, with 9 bases matching TRBD1. The CDR3 is CASSSDRGLGQFF. The CDR3 DNA follows: TGTGCCAGCAGTTCGGACAGGGGCTTGGGGCAGTTCTTC.